This entry concerns a single T cell receptor beta chain. The antigen is not known. This sample's treatment: oral pan-JAK inhibitor, 5-10 mg twice daily. Collected material from alopecia areata patients comprised lesional scalp punch biopsies and peripheral blood. CD4+ and CD8+ T cells were sorted from PBMCs stained for CD3, CD4 and CD8. This record comes from a study of CD8+ T cells in alopecia areata. About the study: Each of the treated patients was given oral tofacitinib, 5 to 10 mg twice daily, for moderate-to-severe alopecia areata. Study-wide results and caveats: Treatment with tofacitinib significantly lowered scalp clonality and reduced expanded CD8+ clones among the top 100.

The authors extracted RNA and reverse transcribed it into cDNA as the sequencing template. Measured with immunoSEQ multiplex PCR; TCRdb has only the in-frame clones, and not every one. The sample consists of 110,000 to 150,000 clones, about 88% of them appearing once. The TCR comes from a human donor with alopecia areata. Sequences were derived from CD8+ T cells sorted from blood, sampled at week 4, from a patient treated with tofacitinib.

The CDR3 sequence is CASSPPRGSYEQYF. CDR3 coding DNA: TGTGCCAGCAGCCCTCCCCGGGGGTCCTACGAGCAGTACTTC. V gene TRBV7-9 combines with J gene TRBJ2-7; D is perhaps TRBD2 (6 bases). Germline CDR1 is SEHNR and CDR2 is FQNEAQ (reference sequence). Trimming took off 5 bases at V and 1 base at J, with 12 bases between the two ends. CDR3 length: 14 residues.